This T cell receptor beta chain was sequenced during a study of blood T cell repertoires in COVID-19. As for the study in general: Samples of COVID-19 (acute and convalescent) were obtained from the United States, Italy and Spain. PBMCs, B-cell-depleted T cells, or T cells were the source of the cDNA or gDNA that made up the material.

CDR1 and CDR2 from the germline V gene are SGHTS and YDEGEE. Trimming took off 1 base at V and 2 bases at J, with 10 bases between the two ends. CDR3 length: 15 amino acids. Produced via immunoSEQ multiplex PCR; TCRdb's table is partial and in-frame only. Counted here are 25,000 to 35,000 clones, about 91% occurring once; the ten biggest clones make up over 2%. The rearrangement uses TRBV5-8 and TRBJ1-5; D is perhaps TRBD1 (5 bases). The receptor comes from a man aged 50-60 years with active COVID-19. The material sequenced was peripheral blood. CDR3 amino acids: CASSLSTGRNQPQHF. In DNA, the CDR3 is TGTGCCAGCAGCTTGAGTACAGGCCGCAATCAGCCCCAGCATTTT. Full variable domain (outside the CDR3, taken from reference TRBV5-8 and TRBJ1-5): EAGVTQSPTHLIKTRGQQATLRCSPISGHTSVYWYQQALGLGLQFLLWYDEGEERNRGNFPPRFSGRQFPNYSSELNVNALELEDSALYLCASSLSTGRNQPQHFGDGTRLSIL.